This T cell receptor (beta chain) derives from a study of T cells in Graves' hyperthyroidism and ophthalmopathy. Across the whole study: Peripheral blood draws took place at initial diagnosis, ahead of any treatment. Study-wide points: Most expanded thyroid clonotypes above 0.001 also appeared in blood. Stable hyperthyroidism was told apart from ophthalmopathy by a model built on 13 V-J features.

Amplification of TCR beta CDR3 regions was performed using RNA transcripts as template. The HTBI primer set served for first-round RT-PCR of the TCR CDR3. TCRdb re-called the multiplex PCR reads with MiXCR, one entry per CDR3 protein. Of 530,000 or so distinct CDR3 sequences in the sample, approximately 17% were seen once. This clonotype was seen many times. Its cognate antigen is unknown. Enrolled ophthalmopathy patients presented with a Clinical Activity Score of at least 3, a NOSPECS grade of at least 4, and disease duration under 3 months. V was clipped by 5 bases and J by 0 bases, with 12 bases between them. Germline V gene data show CDR1 as GTSNPN and CDR2 as SVGIG (reference sequence). The CDR3 extends over 14 amino acids.

The V gene is TRBV30, the J gene TRBJ2-3; D gene uncertain. The receptor was isolated from a woman aged 18-29 years with Graves' ophthalmopathy. The sample consisted of blood. The CDR3 DNA follows: TGTGCCTGGCGCCTTACGGGCAGCACAGATACGCAGTATTTT. This encodes CAWRLTGSTDTQYF. Supplemented by reference TRBV30 and TRBJ2-3, the full variable domain reads SQTIHQWPATLVQPVGSPLSLECTVEGTSNPNLYWYRQAAGRGLQLLFYSVGIGQISSEVPQNLSASRPQDRQFILSSKKLLLSDSGFYLCAWRLTGSTDTQYFGPGTRLTVL.